This passage covers 28 T cell receptor beta chains from one sample sequenced in a study of identifying expanded T cells in peripheral blood. TCRdb's copy holds only in-frame clones and misses some; the assay was immunoSEQ multiplex PCR. This sample has under 90,000 clones, with approximately 90% found just once. Source material: blood. These TCRs come from a person aged 18 to 69 in good health.

The chain combines TRBV5-1 with TRBJ2-3; 9 bases match TRBD2. This CDR3 spans 16 amino acids. The germline gives CDR1 SGHRS, CDR2 YFSETQ. V gave up 3 bases and J gave up 0 bases; unmatched junction bases: 5. CDR3 amino acids: CASSSKAGGSTDTQYF. Written as DNA, the CDR3 is TGCGCCAGCAGCTCGAAAGCGGGAGGTAGCACAGATACGCAGTATTTT.

Note on this clone: A junction boundary mismatches the germline segment, possibly from a read error. This rearrangement joins TRBV5-4 to TRBJ1-3; D uncertain. This CDR3 spans 16 amino acids. CDR1 SGHNT and CDR2 YYREEE come from the germline V gene (reference sequence). The DNA of the CDR3 is TGCGCCAGCAGCCAATACAGCGGATCCTCTGGAAACACCATATATTTT. Translating it yields CASSQYSGSSGNTIYF.

Turning to this clone: Other nucleotide sequences from this sample produce the same CDR3. V usage is TRBV9 and J usage is TRBJ2-1, with 11 bases lining up with TRBD2. The CDR3 runs to 15 residues. The trim removed 4 bases at V and 4 bases at J, leaving 4 bases unmatched. The germline V gene has CDR1 SGDLS and CDR2 YYNGEE. The CDR3: CASSPVAGGYNEQFF. For the CDR3, the DNA is TGTGCCAGCAGCCCCGTAGCGGGAGGGTACAATGAGCAGTTCTTC. Filled out from reference TRBV9 and TRBJ2-1, the complete variable domain reads DSGVTQTPKHLITATGQRVTLRCSPRSGDLSVYWYQQSLDQGLQFLIQYYNGEERAKGNILERFSAQQFPDLHSELNLSSLELGDSALYFCASSPVAGGYNEQFFGPGTRLTVL.

This sequence joins TRBV6-1 and TRBJ2-7; 7 positions match TRBD2. Germline CDR1 is MNHNS and CDR2 is SASEGT. There are 15 residues in the CDR3. V gave up 1 base and J gave up 4 bases; unmatched junction bases: 7. CDR3 region: CASSEGASGSYEQYF. In nucleotides, the CDR3 is TGTGCCAGCAGTGAAGGGGCTAGCGGATCTTACGAGCAGTACTTC.

The V and J genes are TRBV10-3 and TRBJ2-1; the match to TRBD1 covers 12 bases. With 6 bases clipped from V and 9 bases from J, the junction kept 6 bases outside the gene matches. Germline CDR1 and CDR2: ENHRY and SYGVKD. There are 14 residues in the CDR3. The CDR3 protein is CAISPGQGASEQFF. CDR3 nucleotides: TGTGCCATCAGCCCGGGACAGGGGGCGTCTGAGCAGTTCTTC.

The V call is TRBV7-6, the J call TRBJ2-7; D might be TRBD1 (6 bases). Germline CDR1 reads SGHVS; CDR2 reads FNYEAQ. The CDR3 extends over 13 amino acids. V gave up 5 bases and J gave up 3 bases, with 11 bases separating them. CDR3 protein: CASSRDRIYEQYF. The CDR3 nucleotides are TGTGCCAGCAGCCGCGACAGGATCTACGAGCAGTACTTC.

A note on this clone: An end of the junction does not agree with germline; a read error may underlie this. The chain has TRBV19 and TRBJ1-1; D is possibly TRBD1 (6 bases). Per the germline V gene, CDR1 is LNHDA and CDR2 is SQIVND (reference sequence). This CDR3 is built from 12 residues. CDR3 sequence: CASSMWDTEAFF. The CDR3 coding sequence is TGTGCCAGTAGTATGTGGGACACCGAAGCTTTCTTT.

This sequence joins TRBV25-1 and TRBJ1-6, with TRBD1 matching over 7 bases. The trim removed 7 bases at V and 9 bases at J, leaving 9 bases unmatched. Germline CDR1 is MGHDK and CDR2 is SYGVNS. The CDR3 is 14 residues long. The chain's CDR3 is CASKAGTELSPLHF. The CDR3 DNA is TGTGCCAGCAAAGCCGGGACAGAACTTTCACCCCTCCACTTT.

This chain uses TRBV10-1 with TRBJ2-6; no clear D gene. The CDR3 loop spans 18 amino acids. With 5 bases removed from V and 5 bases from J, the gap between germline ends came to 22 bases. Per the germline V gene, CDR1 is WNHNN and CDR2 is SYGVQD (reference sequence). CDR3 bases: TGCGCCAGCAGTATGCCTCAAGTCGCACAAAGTCGGGCCAACGTCCTGACTTTC. This encodes CASSMPQVAQSRANVLTF.

V is TRBV27 and J is TRBJ2-3, with D perhaps being TRBD1 or TRBD2 (6 bases each). The CDR3 is made up of 18 amino acids. The germline CDR1 and CDR2 sequences are MNHEY and SMNVEV (reference sequence). V lost 10 bases to trimming and J lost 5 bases, with 31 bases between them. CDR3 in amino acids: CATQLMRGAGRGLDTQYF. The CDR3 nucleotides are TGTGCCACCCAGTTAATGAGGGGGGCCGGGCGGGGCCTAGATACGCAGTATTTT.

The genes are TRBV21-1 and TRBJ1-2; TRBD1 is the table's D call, not checked against the DNA. TRBV21-1 is an annotated pseudogene. This CDR3 spans 14 amino acids. Here the CDR3 DNA reads TGTGCCAGCAGCAAAGGGCAGTACACCTATGGCTACACCTTC. Translating it yields CASSKGQYTYGYTF.

The chain links TRBV5-1 to TRBJ1-4; maybe TRBD1 (6 bases). Germline V gene lookup returns CDR1 SGHRS and CDR2 YFSETQ. The CDR3 sequence is 16 residues long. The ends were cut back, 4 bases at V and 7 bases at J, with 20 bases in the middle. CDR3 region: CASSPGAGELGEKLFF. The CDR3 DNA reads as TGCGCCAGCAGCCCAGGGGCGGGGGAATTGGGTGAAAAACTGTTTTTT.

The J gene is TRBJ1-2, the V gene TRBV28; possibly TRBD1 for D (5 bases). V was pared by 1 base and J by 6 bases, with 12 bases between. This CDR3 is built from 14 residues. Germline lookup yields CDR1 MDHEN and CDR2 SYDVKM. The CDR3 nucleotides are TGTGCCAGCAGTTTATATTCGGACACGCATGGCTACACCTTC. This codes for CASSLYSDTHGYTF.

The rearrangement links TRBV7-2 to TRBJ2-7; D call uncertain. The CDR3 contains 10 residues. V was pared by 8 bases and J by 4 bases, with 6 bases between. Germline V gene data show CDR1 as SGHTA and CDR2 as FQGNSA. CDR3 region: CASGEYEQYF. The CDR3 region has the DNA TGTGCCAGCGGCGAATACGAGCAGTACTTC.

This clone came up a few times. The CDR3 spells CASSPYGGGADTQYF. CDR3 DNA sequence: TGTGCCAGCAGCCCTTACGGGGGCGGGGCAGATACGCAGTATTTT. The gene calls are TRBV9 and TRBJ2-3; either TRBD1 or TRBD2 may supply D (6 bases each). Germline values: CDR1 SGDLS, CDR2 YYNGEE. The CDR3 is 15 amino acids. With 4 bases removed from V and 4 bases from J, the gap between germline ends came to 16 bases. The whole variable domain, remainder taken from reference TRBV9 and TRBJ2-3, is DSGVTQTPKHLITATGQRVTLRCSPRSGDLSVYWYQQSLDQGLQFLIQYYNGEERAKGNILERFSAQQFPDLHSELNLSSLELGDSALYFCASSPYGGGADTQYFGPGTRLTVL.

This sequence joins TRBV27 and TRBJ2-1; possibly TRBD1 or TRBD2 for D (6 bases each). The CDR3 runs 15 residues. Germline V gives CDR1 MNHEY, CDR2 SMNVEV (reference sequence). The V end lost 7 bases, the J end lost 3 bases, and 16 bases lay between the germline ends. CDR3 protein: CASTRGGGSYNEQFF. The CDR3 coding sequence is TGTGCCAGCACCCGAGGAGGGGGGAGCTACAATGAGCAGTTCTTC.

The gene calls are TRBV27 and TRBJ2-6; TRBD1 matches 8 bases. The germline V gene encodes CDR1 MNHEY and CDR2 SMNVEV (reference sequence). This CDR3 spans 16 amino acids. With V trimmed by 6 bases and J by 2 bases, 6 bases remained unmatched. The CDR3 loop reads CASRYVQGAGANVLTF. CDR3 DNA sequence: TGTGCCAGCAGATATGTACAGGGGGCTGGGGCCAACGTCCTGACTTTC.

CDR3 protein: CAISESGREAFF. Written as DNA, the CDR3 is TGTGCCATCAGTGAGTCGGGGAGGGAGGCTTTCTTT. The chain combines TRBV10-3 with TRBJ1-1, with D hard to call. Per germline, CDR1 ENHRY and CDR2 SYGVKD. The germline V and J ends were trimmed by 0 bases and 11 bases, with 10 bases remaining between them. The CDR3 runs 12 residues.

This clone was found once. Here the CDR3 reads CASSLGQGAITEAFF. In DNA form, the CDR3 reads TGTGCCAGCAGTTTGGGGCAGGGGGCGATAACTGAAGCTTTCTTT. The V call is TRBV27, the J call TRBJ1-1; 8 positions match TRBD1. V lost 3 bases and J lost 5; bases outside the gene matches: 8. There are 15 residues in the CDR3. Germline V gene sequence: CDR1 MNHEY, CDR2 SMNVEV (reference sequence).

The rearrangement uses TRBV6-5 and TRBJ1-5; D is undetermined. The germline V gene encodes CDR1 MNHEY and CDR2 SVGAGI. This CDR3 comprises 13 residues. V dropped 5 bases and J dropped 8 bases, with 13 bases sitting between them. CDR3 nucleotide sequence: TGTGCCAGCAGTGAGACCCCTCAGGAGCCCCAGCATTTT. This gives the protein CASSETPQEPQHF.

The V gene is TRBV9, the J gene TRBJ2-1, with D perhaps matching TRBD2 (5 bases). Germline loops: CDR1 SGDLS, CDR2 YYNGEE. V was trimmed by 4 bases and J by 9 bases, leaving 17 bases between them. The CDR3 spans 14 residues. The CDR3 region has the DNA TGTGCCAGCAGCCCTGTAGGGAGTAGTGGTGAGCAGTTCTTC. Residues: CASSPVGSSGEQFF.

This clone has just one count. The CDR3 region has the DNA TGCGCCAGCAGCCCGCGGGTTGGGGGGGACAATGAGCAGTTCTTC. Encoded protein: CASSPRVGGDNEQFF. The gene calls are TRBV5-1 and TRBJ2-1; 7 nucleotides match TRBD2. The germline V gene has CDR1 SGHRS and CDR2 YFSETQ. The CDR3 length is 15 residues. V lost 4 bases, J lost 5 bases, and 9 bases stayed unmatched.

This clone appeared once. V usage is TRBV15 and J usage is TRBJ1-2; D unresolved. V was clipped by 0 bases and J by 8 bases, with 10 bases between them. CDR1 and CDR2 from the germline V gene are LNHNV and YYDKDF (reference sequence). The CDR3 consists of 13 residues. DNA for the CDR3: TGTGCCACCAGCAGAGATGTTGGTAGGGGCTACACCTTC. Residues: CATSRDVGRGYTF.

The chain couples TRBV4-1 to TRBJ1-1; possible D gene TRBD1, 5 bases. Germline loops: CDR1 MGHRA, CDR2 YSYEKL. The CDR3 consists of 13 residues. V gave up 1 base and J gave up 3 bases, with 6 bases separating them. The CDR3 DNA reads TGCGCCAGCAGCCAAGTGGGGGACACTGAAGCTTTCTTT. Protein sequence: CASSQVGDTEAFF.

The V gene is TRBV4-1, the J gene TRBJ2-7; 7 nucleotides line up with TRBD1. The germline CDR1 and CDR2 sequences are MGHRA and YSYEKL. The CDR3 is made up of 15 amino acids. V trimming: 2 bases; J trimming: 2 bases; junction bases outside the gene matches: 6. The CDR3 DNA reads TGCGCCAGCAGCCAAAGTTGGGGACAGCCCTACGAGCAGTACTTC. Its protein is CASSQSWGQPYEQYF.

The chain employs TRBV6-5 and TRBJ2-1; 12 bases map to TRBD2. The CDR3 consists of 16 residues. Germline-derived CDR1 and CDR2 are MNHEY and SVGAGI. V was clipped by 2 bases and J by 6 bases; unmatched bases: 5. The CDR3 is CASSYGLAGIRNEQFF. The CDR3 DNA is TGTGCCAGCAGTTACGGACTAGCGGGGATTCGCAATGAGCAGTTCTTC.

The rearrangement joins TRBV5-3 to TRBJ1-2; possibly TRBD1 for D (6 bases). TRBV5-3 is recorded as an ORF, its role being uncertain. This CDR3 has 15 amino acids. The germline V and J ends were trimmed by 1 base and 6 bases, with 16 bases remaining between them. The CDR3 reads CARSLSDQGMDGYTF. The CDR3 DNA follows: TGTGCCAGAAGCTTGTCGGACCAGGGGATGGATGGCTACACCTTC.

This chain uses TRBV6-4 with TRBJ1-1; the D gene is possibly TRBD1 (6 bases). Per germline, CDR1 MRHNA and CDR2 SNTAGT. CDR3 length: 15 amino acids. Trimming left V 7 bases short and J 2 bases short, with 17 bases between. In DNA form, the CDR3 reads TGTGCCAGCACCCTGACAGGTAGGGGTAACACTGAAGCTTTCTTT. Its protein product is CASTLTGRGNTEAFF.